The TCR beta chain under discussion was sequenced for a study of blood T cell repertoires in COVID-19. Study background: From the United States, Italy and Spain came samples of acute and convalescent COVID-19. Nucleic acid was either cDNA or gDNA, and it came from T cells, B-cell-depleted T cells, or PBMCs.

Losses at the gene ends were 8 bases for V and 1 base for J; bases not matched to a gene: 1. This CDR3 has 13 amino acids. Germline V CDR1 and CDR2: SNHLY, FYNNEI. Per the study methods: For nucleated cells, counts were estimated from reference gene primer amplification. TCRdb's table, derived via immunoSEQ multiplex PCR, lists solely in-frame clones and lacks some. V and J calls plus clone size are reproduced from that table; the DNA served to infer D and trimming. The table records some 180,000 clones, 80% of them present only once. Input material: peripheral blood. The chain uses TRBV2 and TRBJ1-2, with 10 bases fitting TRBD1. The clonotype was recovered from a man in his fifties or sixties with acute or convalescent COVID-19. CDR3 sequence (DNA): TGTGCCAGCGGGGACAGGGGTAACTATGGCTACACCTTC. It translates to CASGDRGNYGYTF.